These T cell receptor beta chains were read from a single sample in a study of blood T cell repertoires in COVID-19. Here immunoSEQ multiplex PCR was the method, and the copy in TCRdb shows in-frame clones only, minus some. The table records about 280,000 clones, over 80% of them present only once. The material sequenced was PBMCs or T cells enriched from blood (not recorded which). Receptors originate from a woman in her twenties or thirties with acute COVID-19. Both conserved end residues are part of each CDR3. The order of the fields is V gene, clone size, D gene, J gene, CDR3 DNA, CDR3 protein. A D gene is named only where the DNA matches it firmly. For some rows the clone size is stated as once, few or many, or as a class when expanded; others skip it.

>TRBV28|.|TRBD1|TRBJ1-6
TGTGCCAGCACGCAGGGGGATTCACCCCTCCACTTT
CASTQGDSPLHF
>TRBV4-3|.|.|TRBJ2-2
TGCGCCAGCAGCCATCGTGGGTCGGGCGGGGAGCTGTTTTTT
CASSHRGSGGELFF
>TRBV7-2|.|TRBD1|TRBJ1-3
TGTGCCAGCAGCTGGGACAGGGGGCCTGGAAACACCATATATTTT
CASSWDRGPGNTIYF
>TRBV9|once|.|TRBJ2-1
TGTGCCAGCAGCGTTAGCGGATACAATGAGCAGTTCTTC
CASSVSGYNEQFF
>TRBV27|.|.|TRBJ2-7
TGTGCCAGCAGTCCCATGGCGGATTGGTACGAGCAGTACTTC
CASSPMADWYEQYF
>TRBV7-2|.|TRBD2|TRBJ2-3
TGTGCCAGCAGCCTCGGAGCGGGAGCAGATACGCAGTATTTT
CASSLGAGADTQYF
>TRBV7-8|.|.|TRBJ1-4
TGTGCCAGCAGCCCCCTGACAGTGACTAATGAAAAACTGTTTTTT
CASSPLTVTNEKLFF
>TRBV12-3/TRBV12-4|once|TRBD1|TRBJ1-1
TGTGCCAGCGTAACAGGGGTAAAGGCTTTCTTT
CASVTGVKAFF
>TRBV28|.|TRBD2|TRBJ2-1
TGTGCCAGCAGTTTTCCGTCTAGCGGGAGCTCCTACAATGAGCAGTTCTTC
CASSFPSSGSSYNEQFF
>TRBV12-3/TRBV12-4|.|.|TRBJ1-5
TGTGCCAGCAGTCCGATCGGGGATCAGCCCCAGCATTTT
CASSPIGDQPQHF
>TRBV15|.|.|TRBJ2-1
TGTGCCACCAGCACCTACTCGAGCTCCTACAATGAGCAGTTCTTC
CATSTYSSSYNEQFF
>TRBV5-6|.|TRBD2|TRBJ2-4
TGTGCCCGGGGGGTCACCTACGGGGCCAAAAACATTCAGTACTTC
CARGVTYGAKNIQYF
>TRBV18|.|.|TRBJ2-1
TGTGCCAGCTCACCCCGCCAGGACTCCTACAATGAGCAGTTCTTC
CASSPRQDSYNEQFF
>TRBV19|.|.|TRBJ2-3
TGTGCCAGTAGTATAGATCTGCAGGGCAGCACAGATACGCAGTATTTT
CASSIDLQGSTDTQYF
>TRBV19|.|TRBD1|TRBJ2-7
TGTGCCAGTAGTAGCGGACAGGGTGCGGGCGAGCAGTACTTC
CASSSGQGAGEQYF
>TRBV28|.|.|TRBJ2-5
TGTGCCAGCAGGACCCCTTACACGGGGAAACGACAAGAGACCCAGTACTTC
CASRTPYTGKRQETQYF
>TRBV3-1/TRBV3-2|.|.|TRBJ2-5
TGTGCCAGCAGCCCAGCGGACGTGCGGGAGACCCAGTACTTC
CASSPADVRETQYF
>TRBV4-2|.|TRBD1|TRBJ2-3
TGTGCCAGCAGCCAGCTATTGACAGGGGCCGGGACAGATACGCAGTATTTT
CASSQLLTGAGTDTQYF
>TRBV7-8|.|TRBD2|TRBJ2-7
TGTGCCAGCAGCGGTAGGGGAACTAGCGGGATTTCCTACGAGCAGTACTTC
CASSGRGTSGISYEQYF
>TRBV28|.|TRBD1|TRBJ1-4
TGTGCCAGCAGGCCGACAGGGAGAAATGAAAAACTGTTTTTT
CASRPTGRNEKLFF
>TRBV2|.|.|TRBJ1-1
TGTGCCAGCATACTAGGAGGTAACACTGAAGCTTTCTTT
CASILGGNTEAFF
>TRBV5-4|once|.|TRBJ2-1
TGTGCCAGCAGCTTAGCGGGTGGGGACTACAATGAGCAGTTCTTC
CASSLAGGDYNEQFF
>TRBV6-2/TRBV6-3|.|.|TRBJ2-7
TGTGCCAGCAGTCACCTGAAAGCCGGTTCCTACGAGCAGTACTTC
CASSHLKAGSYEQYF
>TRBV20-1|.|TRBD1|TRBJ1-2
TGCAGTGCTAGTCCGGGGACAGAGATCGTGGGCTACACCTTC
CSASPGTEIVGYTF
>TRBV3-1/TRBV3-2|once|.|TRBJ1-4
TGTGCCAGCAGCCAAGATAAGGGACTTTCCAGTGAAAAACTGTTTTTT
CASSQDKGLSSEKLFF
>TRBV7-2|.|TRBD2|TRBJ2-7
TGTGCCAGCAGCTCCTTACCTCGCGGGAGTTCGAGCTCCTACGAGCAGTACTTC
CASSSLPRGSSSSYEQYF
>TRBV18|.|TRBD1|TRBJ2-3
TGTGCCAGCTCACCACCCGGGCAGGGGGACACAGATACGCAGTATTTT
CASSPPGQGDTDTQYF
>TRBV4-1|.|TRBD2|TRBJ2-1
TGCGCCAGCAGCCAAGACGTATTAGGGCGGGAGAATAGGATCTTC
CASSQDVLGRENRIF
>TRBV7-8|once|TRBD2|TRBJ2-7
TGTGCCAGCAGCCCCGGACTAGCGGGAGCCTACGAGCAGTACTTC
CASSPGLAGAYEQYF
>TRBV5-1|.|TRBD1|TRBJ2-6
TGCGCCAGCAGCAGGGGACAGGGTAGCTCTGGGGCCAACGTCCTGACTTTC
CASSRGQGSSGANVLTF
>TRBV4-2|once|.|TRBJ2-1
TGTGCCAGCAGCCAAGAGGAGGGGAGCGATGAGCAGTTCTTC
CASSQEEGSDEQFF
>TRBV3-1/TRBV3-2|few|.|TRBJ1-2
TGTGCCAGCAGCCAAAGTTTCACTGGGGGCGTCGGCTATGGCTACACCTTC
CASSQSFTGGVGYGYTF
>TRBV5-1|.|.|TRBJ2-7
TGCGCCAGCAGCCCCATGGAGGGAGGTTCCTACGAGCAGTACTTC
CASSPMEGGSYEQYF
>TRBV28|.|.|TRBJ2-6
TGTGCCAGCAGTTATGCCAGCAGTCCCCCCAGAGACATCGCTGGGGCCAACGTCCTGACTTTC
CASSYASSPPRDIAGANVLTF
>TRBV24-1|.|TRBD2|TRBJ2-1
TGTGCCACCAGTTCCCAAATTGGTACTAGCGGTCAGAACAATGAGCAGTTCTTC
CATSSQIGTSGQNNEQFF
>TRBV28|.|TRBD2|TRBJ2-3
TGTGCCAGCACGGCGGGAGGGCCTCCAGATACGCAGTATTTT
CASTAGGPPDTQYF
>TRBV19|.|TRBD1|TRBJ2-7
TGTGCCAGTAGTAAGACAGGGCTATCTTCCGAGCAGTACTTC
CASSKTGLSSEQYF
>TRBV13|.|TRBD2|TRBJ2-1
TGTGCCAGCAGCGATAGCGGGAGGGTGGTGGTGGAGCAGTTCTTC
CASSDSGRVVVEQFF
>TRBV18|.|TRBD1|TRBJ1-1
TGTGCCAGCTCACCTAGTTCCGCAGGGGGCTTCACTGAAGCTTTCTTT
CASSPSSAGGFTEAFF
>TRBV29-1|.|.|TRBJ1-1
TGCAGCGTTGTTAAATCTAAGAGTGAAGCTTTCTTT
CSVVKSKSEAFF
>TRBV27|.|.|TRBJ2-2
TGTGCCAGCAGTTTGCGGTTCAACACCGGGGAGCTGTTTTTT
CASSLRFNTGELFF
>TRBV25-1|.|.|TRBJ1-3
TGTGCCAGCAGTGAACTAAGGAGGAGCGGGAACACCATATATTTT
CASSELRRSGNTIYF
>TRBV28|.|TRBD1|TRBJ1-1
TGTGCCAGCAGACCGGGACAGGGAAACACTGAAGCTTTCTTT
CASRPGQGNTEAFF
>TRBV3-1/TRBV3-2|.|TRBD2|TRBJ2-1
TGTGCCAGCAGCCAAGTCGGTGCGGGAGCCCTGGGTAATGAGCAGTTCTTC
CASSQVGAGALGNEQFF
>TRBV18|.|TRBD1|TRBJ2-7
TGTGCCAGCTCGCACACGGACAGGCGCTCCTACGAGCAGTACTTC
CASSHTDRRSYEQYF
>TRBV6-5|.|.|TRBJ2-1
TGTGCCAGCAGTTCACTAAGGGGGGGTGAGCAGTTCTTC
CASSSLRGGEQFF
>TRBV3-1/TRBV3-2|.|.|TRBJ2-3
TGTGCCAGCACAGGGGCAGATACGCAGTATTTT
CASTGADTQYF
>TRBV27|.|TRBD2|TRBJ2-1
TGTGCCAGCAGTCTACGTCCCGGGACTAGCGGGGTGACCTACAATGAGCAGTTCTTC
CASSLRPGTSGVTYNEQFF
>TRBV25-1|.|.|TRBJ2-1
TGTGCCAGCAGTCGACAGGATTGGAGCGAGCAGTTCTTC
CASSRQDWSEQFF
>TRBV19|.|.|TRBJ2-7
TGTGCCAGTAGTATTAGTGGGACACCCAACTACGAGCAGTACTTC
CASSISGTPNYEQYF
>TRBV3-1/TRBV3-2|.|.|TRBJ1-4
TGTGCCAGCAGCCCAAGTCGGGGTAATGAAAAACTGTTTTTT
CASSPSRGNEKLFF
>TRBV18|.|.|TRBJ2-1
TGTGCCAGCTCACCATTGTCCGCGGGGAATGAGCAGTTCTTC
CASSPLSAGNEQFF
>TRBV7-2|.|.|TRBJ2-5
TGTGCCAGCAGTCGTTACGGACAGCAAGAGACCCAGTACTTC
CASSRYGQQETQYF
>TRBV6-4|.|TRBD1|TRBJ2-3
TGTGCCAGCAAGAACAGGGGTTCTAGCACAGATACGCAGTATTTT
CASKNRGSSTDTQYF
>TRBV3-1/TRBV3-2|.|.|TRBJ1-2
TGTGCCAGCAGCCAAGATGTCGGCTATGGCTACACCTTC
CASSQDVGYGYTF
>TRBV6-2/TRBV6-3|.|.|TRBJ1-4
TGTGCCAGCAGTTACTCGGCTCGAGGATACGAAAAACTGTTTTTT
CASSYSARGYEKLFF
>TRBV27|.|.|TRBJ1-6
TGTGCCAGCGGTGACCAGGCCAGCTCCTATAATTCACCCCTCCACTTT
CASGDQASSYNSPLHF